Listed below are T cell receptor beta chains from one sample, sequenced in a study of lymphopenia after photon versus proton radiotherapy. TCRdb's table, derived via immunoSEQ multiplex PCR, lists solely in-frame clones and lacks some. The sample has about 70,000 clones; 80% to 95% are singletons. The sample in question was peripheral blood, obtained from a patient treated with photon-based radiotherapy. The receptor source for this set is a woman between 40 and 50 years old with cholangiocarcinoma. Each CDR3 is given with its conserved first and last residue. A D gene is named only where the DNA matches it firmly. Not all rows give a size; the values are once, few, many and, for expanded clones, a class.

V,size,D,J,DNA,CDR3
TRBV4-3,NA,NA,TRBJ2-1,TGCGCCAGCAGCCAAGAGGCCGGGGGCTCCTACAATGAGCAGTTCTTC,CASSQEAGGSYNEQFF
TRBV18,NA,TRBD2,TRBJ2-3,TGTGCCAGCTCACCGCTGGGGACTAGCGGGACCCCCACAGATACGCAGTATTTT,CASSPLGTSGTPTDTQYF
TRBV11-3,NA,NA,TRBJ1-6,TGTGCCAGCAGCTTCCGAGATTCACCCCTCCACTTT,CASSFRDSPLHF
TRBV30,once,NA,TRBJ1-4,TGTGCCTGGAGTGAGGCCGCGGCGGATGAAAAACTGTTTTTT,CAWSEAAADEKLFF
TRBV4-3,NA,NA,TRBJ1-2,TGCGCCAGCAGCCAAGATTTTTCTGGAACATTGGTGGTCACCTTC,CASSQDFSGTLVVTF
TRBV9,NA,NA,TRBJ1-1,TGTGCCAGCAGCGTAGCAGGCGGGGCGAACACTGAAGCTTTCTTT,CASSVAGGANTEAFF
TRBV30,NA,NA,TRBJ1-1,TGTGCCTGGAGTGATGGGCCCCAAGAGGCGACTTTCTTT,CAWSDGPQEATFF
TRBV5-1,NA,TRBD2,TRBJ2-1,TGCGCCAGCACCCCAGCGATGGTGGCGGGAGTTACGGATGAGCAGTTCTTC,CASTPAMVAGVTDEQFF
TRBV27,once,TRBD2,TRBJ2-1,TGTGCCAGCAGTTTGGGGGGAGGGCCTACGAATGAGCAGTTCTTC,CASSLGGGPTNEQFF
TRBV29-1,NA,TRBD1,TRBJ1-1,TGCAGCGTACAGGGGGGGAACACTGAAGCTTTCTTT,CSVQGGNTEAFF
TRBV7-2,NA,TRBD1,TRBJ1-2,TGTGCCAGCAGCTTAGATTCTTCAGGGACAGGGAGATCTGGCTACACCTTC,CASSLDSSGTGRSGYTF
TRBV7-2,once,TRBD1,TRBJ2-1,TGTGCCAGCAGCTCGGGACAGCGACACAATGAGCAGTTCTTC,CASSSGQRHNEQFF
TRBV28,NA,TRBD2,TRBJ2-3,TGTGCCAGCATCCCCACGGGACTAGTAGATACGCAGTATTTT,CASIPTGLVDTQYF
TRBV19,NA,TRBD1,TRBJ1-4,TGTGCCAGTAGTATACGAAGCACGGGACAGCAAAAACTGTTTTTT,CASSIRSTGQQKLFF
TRBV4-1,NA,NA,TRBJ2-3,TGCGCCAGCAGCCAAAGGTGGGACAGCACAGATACGCAGTATTTT,CASSQRWDSTDTQYF
TRBV28,once,NA,TRBJ1-6,TGTGCCAGCAGTTTTGATGAGAGCTCCTATAATTCACCCCTCCACTTT,CASSFDESSYNSPLHF
TRBV5-1,NA,NA,TRBJ2-7,TGCGCCAGCAGCTTGATTCCGGAGCCCTACGAGCAGTACTTC,CASSLIPEPYEQYF
TRBV5-4,NA,NA,TRBJ1-1,TGTGCCAGCACACCAGTGGGGGTAGGTATCAGGAACACTGAAGCTTTCTTT,CASTPVGVGIRNTEAFF
TRBV27,once,TRBD1,TRBJ1-1,TGTGCCAGCAGTTTAATACGACAGGGGTTAAACACTGAAGCTTTCTTT,CASSLIRQGLNTEAFF
TRBV10-3,NA,NA,TRBJ1-4,TGTGCCATCAGTGCGAAGAATAATGAAAAACTGTTTTTT,CAISAKNNEKLFF
TRBV2,NA,TRBD2,TRBJ2-3,TGTGCCAGCAAAGGGGAGCGGGGCAGCACAGATACGCAGTATTTT,CASKGERGSTDTQYF
TRBV19,few,NA,TRBJ1-5,TGTGCCAGTAGTATCCAGCCAGGGGCCAATCAGCCCCAGCATTTT,CASSIQPGANQPQHF
TRBV9,NA,TRBD2,TRBJ2-7,TGTGCCAGCACTAGGACTAGCGAGACCTACGAGCAGTACTTC,CASTRTSETYEQYF
TRBV7-3,once,TRBD1,TRBJ1-1,TGTGCCAGCAGCTCCCCCGGGACAGGGGTAGAAGCTTTCTTT,CASSSPGTGVEAFF